The clone carrying this TCR beta chain has at least ten counts. Its specificity is unknown. Per the germline V gene, CDR1 is LGHDT and CDR2 is YNNKEL (reference sequence). CDR3 size: 13 residues. Trimming at V came to 2 bases and at J to 12 bases, leaving 5 bases not matched to a gene. Amplified TCR beta CDR3 regions derived from RNA transcripts. First-round RT-PCR of the TCR CDR3 relied on the HTBI primer set. In TCRdb, the multiplex PCR reads were re-called with MiXCR into one record per CDR3 protein. The table includes 540,000 or so distinct CDR3 sequences, roughly 14% detected once. This specimen belongs to a study of T cells in Graves' hyperthyroidism and ophthalmopathy. Study observations and caveats: Blood also contained most expanded thyroid clonotypes above 0.001.

Patients counted as stable if ophthalmopathy did not develop within 18 months. Patients were excluded for uncontrolled infection, other autoimmune disease, pregnancy or lactation. PBMCs were derived from roughly 10 ml fresh peripheral blood. The chain links TRBV3-1 to TRBJ2-1; the match to TRBD2 covers 9 bases. The sample was blood. The TCR sequence derives from a woman between 25 and 40 years old with Graves' hyperthyroidism. The CDR3 DNA reads as TGTGCCAGCAGCCAACATAGCGGGAGAGGGCAGTTCTTC. This gives the protein CASSQHSGRGQFF.